This TCR beta chain originates from a study of blood T cell repertoires in COVID-19. Study summary: PBMCs, B-cell-depleted T cells, or T cells were the source of the cDNA or gDNA that made up the material.

How the authors handled the data: Nucleated cell number was recorded as an estimate derived from reference gene primer amplification. The repertoire was sequenced with immunoSEQ multiplex PCR; TCRdb's copy has only in-frame clones and lacks some. That table furnishes V, J and clone size, whereas the DNA furnished D and trimming. Among 140,000 or so clones listed, around 87% were seen once. V was clipped by 1 base and J by 2 bases; unmatched bases: 4. The CDR3 length is 15 residues. Germline CDR1 is SGHTA and CDR2 is FQGNSA. The V and J genes are TRBV7-2 and TRBJ2-5, with 7 bases aligning to TRBD1. This clonotype was sampled from a man aged 50 or older who had recovered from COVID-19. Material: peripheral blood. This CDR3 reads CASSLVGQLQETQYF. The CDR3 DNA is TGTGCCAGCAGCTTAGTGGGACAGCTTCAAGAGACCCAGTACTTC.